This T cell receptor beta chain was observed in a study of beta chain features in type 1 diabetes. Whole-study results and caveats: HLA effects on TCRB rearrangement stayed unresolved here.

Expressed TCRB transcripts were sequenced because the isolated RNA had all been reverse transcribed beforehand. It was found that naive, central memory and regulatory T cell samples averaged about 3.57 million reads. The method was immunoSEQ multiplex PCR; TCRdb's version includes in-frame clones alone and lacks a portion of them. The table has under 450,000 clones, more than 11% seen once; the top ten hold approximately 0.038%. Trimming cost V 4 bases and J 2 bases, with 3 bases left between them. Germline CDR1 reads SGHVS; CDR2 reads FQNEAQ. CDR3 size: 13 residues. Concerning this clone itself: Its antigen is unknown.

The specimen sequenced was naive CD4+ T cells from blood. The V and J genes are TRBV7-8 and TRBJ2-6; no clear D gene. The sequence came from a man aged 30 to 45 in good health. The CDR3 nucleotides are TGTGCCAGCAGCTCGGCTGGGGCCAACGTCCTGACTTTC. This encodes CASSSAGANVLTF.